The clone carrying this T cell receptor beta chain has just one count. This entry comes from a study of cytomegalovirus exposure and HLA in healthy donors. Primers for the PCR totalled 60 Vbeta and 13 Jbeta. As processed by the authors: Unique TCR beta chains totaled about 78 million in a later count, with roughly 10 million of them shared. Method: immunoSEQ multiplex PCR; TCRdb's copy keeps in-frame clones and lacks some. V and J calls and clone size are those listed in that table; D and trimming were worked out from the DNA. The table has about 170,000 clones, about three quarters seen once; the top ten hold approximately 1.5%. Sequenced input: PBMCs. The TCR was taken from a girl aged 10 to 17 in good health and CMV-seronegative.

The CDR3 DNA sequence: TGTGCCAGCTCCGAACAGGGGTTGGATACGCAGTATTTT. Translated: CASSEQGLDTQYF. The chain is built from TRBV6-5 and TRBJ2-3; 7 nucleotides match TRBD1. Germline V CDR1 and CDR2: MNHEY, SVGAGI. This CDR3 is built from 13 residues. With 8 bases clipped from V and 6 bases from J, the junction kept 8 bases outside the gene matches.